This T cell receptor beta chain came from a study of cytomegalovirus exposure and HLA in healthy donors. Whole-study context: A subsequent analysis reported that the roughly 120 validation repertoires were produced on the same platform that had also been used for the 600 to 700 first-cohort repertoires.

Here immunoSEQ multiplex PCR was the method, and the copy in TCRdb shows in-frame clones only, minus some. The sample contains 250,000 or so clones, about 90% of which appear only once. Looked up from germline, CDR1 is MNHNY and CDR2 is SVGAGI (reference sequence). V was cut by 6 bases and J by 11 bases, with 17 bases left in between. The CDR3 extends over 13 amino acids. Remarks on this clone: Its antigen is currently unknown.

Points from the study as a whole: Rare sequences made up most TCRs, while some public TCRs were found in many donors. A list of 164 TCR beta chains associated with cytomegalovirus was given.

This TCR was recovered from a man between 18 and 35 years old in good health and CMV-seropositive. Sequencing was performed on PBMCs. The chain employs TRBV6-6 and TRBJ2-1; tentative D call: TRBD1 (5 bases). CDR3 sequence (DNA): TGTGCCAGCAGCGGTACAGGTAATTATAAGCAGTTCTTC. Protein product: CASSGTGNYKQFF.